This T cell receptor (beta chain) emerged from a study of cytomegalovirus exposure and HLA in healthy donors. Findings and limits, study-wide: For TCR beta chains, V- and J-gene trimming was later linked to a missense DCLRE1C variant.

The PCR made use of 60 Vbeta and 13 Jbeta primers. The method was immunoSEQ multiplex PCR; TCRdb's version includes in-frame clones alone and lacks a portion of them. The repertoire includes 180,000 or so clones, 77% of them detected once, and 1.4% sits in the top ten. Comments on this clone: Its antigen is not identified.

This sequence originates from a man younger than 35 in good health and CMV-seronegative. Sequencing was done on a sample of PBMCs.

The CDR3 region is CASSLFGTSGSLGSYEQYF. The CDR3 region has the DNA TGTGCCAGCAGTTTGTTCGGGACTAGCGGGAGTTTGGGTAGCTACGAGCAGTACTTC. The rearrangement joins TRBV27 to TRBJ2-7; TRBD2 matches at 14 bases. CDR3 length: 19 residues. The germline CDR1 and CDR2 sequences are MNHEY and SMNVEV (reference sequence). The V gene end was trimmed by 3 bases and the J gene end by 3 bases; junction bases not matched to a gene: 13.